The source of this T cell receptor (beta chain) is a study of CD8+CD57+ T cells in acquired aplastic anemia. Study-wide context: The DNA of sorted CD4+ and CD8+ cells averaged roughly 3.2 ug.

Investigators profiled TCR beta VDJ and CDR3 from genomic DNA template. MiXCR, applied by TCRdb to the reads, yields one record per CDR3 protein. The table includes 300,000 or so distinct CDR3 sequences, roughly half detected once. Germline V gene data show CDR1 as SGHTA and CDR2 as FQGNSA. Trimming shortened V by 0 bases and J by 9 bases, and 18 bases separated the two germline ends. This CDR3 is 16 amino acids long. Overall study results and limits: Patients and controls were not found to differ significantly in CD8+ Simpson's diversity. Patients and controls shared about 30 CD8+ CDR3 sequences.

Details on this clonotype: What it binds is unknown.

The chain links TRBV7-2 to TRBJ2-1; TRBD1 is a possible D gene (5 bases). The source of this sequence is a human donor with severe aplastic anemia or a healthy control (not recorded which). Material: sorted CD4+, CD8+, or CD8+CD57+ T cells (not recorded which) from PBMCs. In DNA, the CDR3 is TGTGCCAGCAGCTTAGCATTCTGGGCAGGGTCGGCTGAGCAGTTCTTC. This translates into CASSLAFWAGSAEQFF.